This T cell receptor (beta chain) was captured by sequencing in a study of blood T cell repertoires in COVID-19. Study in general: From T cells, B-cell-depleted T cells, or PBMCs came the material, which was cDNA or gDNA.

This CDR3 spans 18 amino acids. Germline CDR1 and CDR2: SGHAT and FQNNGV. The ends lost 1 base at V and 8 bases at J; junction bases unmatched: 14. Living in about two dozen US areas, the participants were between about 18 and 90 years of age. Cohort assignment relied on participant-reported clinical history. Per the original data handling: Quantification of nucleated cells was approximated via reference gene primer amplification. The protocol was immunoSEQ multiplex PCR, while the TCRdb copy is restricted to in-frame clones and leaves out a portion. The V and J calls and clone size are taken from that table; D and trimming were inferred from the DNA. The sample shows some 250,000 clones, roughly nine tenths of them seen only once.

The chain carries TRBV11-2 and TRBJ2-4; TRBD2 agrees at 10 bases. The clonotype originates from a human donor in a cohort exposed to, infected with or recovered from COVID-19 (not recorded which). The donor label of this sample is uncertain. Specimen: PBMCs or T cells enriched from blood (not recorded which). CDR3 amino acids: CASSLAPRASGGADIQYF. DNA of the CDR3: TGTGCCAGCAGCTTAGCGCCCCGGGCGAGCGGGGGGGCAGACATTCAGTACTTC.